Shown below are 13 T cell receptor beta chains from a single sample sequenced in a study of blood T cell repertoires in COVID-19. Measured with immunoSEQ multiplex PCR; TCRdb has only the in-frame clones, and not every one. There are a few hundred thousand clones in the sample; about 81% occur only once, and roughly 8.7% lies in the top ten. Sequenced input: PBMCs or T cells enriched from blood (not recorded which). These receptors were taken from a man aged 40-49 years who had recovered from COVID-19.

This chain connects TRBV6-4 to TRBJ1-2; 10 positions match TRBD1. V lost 2 bases to trimming and J lost 2 bases; unmatched junction nucleotides: 5. CDR1 is MRHNA and CDR2 is SNTAGT in the germline V gene. The CDR3 sequence is 16 residues long. The CDR3 region has the DNA TGTGCCAGCAGTGACCAAGACAGGGGGCCAAACTATGGCTACACCTTC. This translates into CASSDQDRGPNYGYTF.

This clone was seen a handful of times. The chain uses TRBV9 and TRBJ2-3; 8 bases line up with TRBD1. The germline V gene encodes CDR1 SGDLS and CDR2 YYNGEE. The CDR3 spans 14 residues. The J segment lost 6 bases and the V segment lost 4 bases, leaving 7 bases of the junction unmatched. The CDR3 nucleotides are TGTGCCAGCAGCCTCGGACAGGGTCATGATACGCAGTATTTT. It translates to CASSLGQGHDTQYF.

The chain recombines TRBV11-2 with TRBJ1-2, with a tentative D call TRBD1 (6 bases). Trimming cost V 1 base and J 4 bases, with 10 bases left between them. The CDR3 has 14 amino acids. The germline CDR1 and CDR2 sequences are SGHAT and FQNNGV. The CDR3 coding sequence is TGTGCCAGCAGCTTAGTGTCAGGGGTCTATGGCTACACCTTC. This encodes CASSLVSGVYGYTF.

The rearrangement uses TRBV6-5 and TRBJ1-5, with D uncertain. This CDR3 has 14 amino acids. Trimming left V 11 bases short and J 2 bases short, with 16 bases between. The germline V gene encodes CDR1 MNHEY and CDR2 SVGAGI. CDR3 amino acids: CASQYFSGNQPQHF. The CDR3 region has the DNA TGTGCCTCCCAGTATTTCAGCGGCAATCAGCCCCAGCATTTT.

This rearrangement joins TRBV5-1 to TRBJ2-2, with 7 bases identical to TRBD1. The CDR3 runs to 15 residues. Germline loops: CDR1 SGHRS, CDR2 YFSETQ. V lost 4 bases and J lost 1; bases outside the gene matches: 4. The CDR3 DNA sequence: TGCGCCAGCAGCAGGAGACAGGGGAACACCGGGGAGCTGTTTTTT. It encodes CASSRRQGNTGELFF. The whole variable domain, remainder taken from reference TRBV5-1 and TRBJ2-2, is KAGVTQTPRYLIKTRGQQVTLSCSPISGHRSVSWYQQTPGQGLQFLFEYFSETQRNKGNFPGRFSGRQFSNSRSEMNVSTLELGDSALYLCASSRRQGNTGELFFGEGSRLTVL.

V gene TRBV15 combines with J gene TRBJ2-4, with D possibly TRBD2 on 5 matching bases. The CDR3 runs 15 residues. The germline V gene has CDR1 LNHNV and CDR2 YYDKDF (reference sequence). Trimming cost V 0 bases and J 5 bases, with 11 bases left between them. CDR3 bases: TGTGCCACCAGCAGAGATCGCAGCGGTCAAAACATTCAGTACTTC. Its translation is CATSRDRSGQNIQYF. Based on the CDR3 plus reference TRBV15 and TRBJ2-4, the full variable domain is DAMVIQNPRYQVTQFGKPVTLSCSQTLNHNVMYWYQQKSSQAPKLLFHYYDKDFNNEADTPDNFQSRRPNTSFCFLDIRSPGLGDTAMYLCATSRDRSGQNIQYFGAGTRLSVL.

The V call is TRBV30, the J call TRBJ1-5, with 8 nucleotides matching TRBD1. CDR1 is GTSNPN, CDR2 SVGIG, per germline (reference sequence). Trimming cost V 5 bases and J 0 bases; bases outside gene matches: 3. The length of the CDR3 is 14 residues. CDR3 sequence (DNA): TGTGCCTGGGACAGGGGTAATAGCAATCAGCCCCAGCATTTT. Translation gives CAWDRGNSNQPQHF.

This clone was seen a few times. V is TRBV5-1 and J is TRBJ2-1, with 7 bases fitting TRBD1. The CDR3 extends over 14 amino acids. J lost 9 bases, V lost 7 bases, and 13 bases had no gene match. In germline, CDR1 is SGHRS, CDR2 YFSETQ. The CDR3 sequence is CASFSGTEHAEQFF. Here the CDR3 DNA reads TGCGCCAGCTTCTCCGGGACAGAACACGCTGAGCAGTTCTTC.

The gene calls are TRBV18 and TRBJ2-7; 9 bases are shared with TRBD1. The CDR3 is 14 residues long. Germline assignment: CDR1 KGHSH and CDR2 LQKENI. V dropped 3 bases and J dropped 2; count of bases not matched to a gene: 2. The CDR3 bases are TGTGCCAGCTCACCCCGGACAGGGGCCTACGAGCAGTACTTC. Amino acid sequence: CASSPRTGAYEQYF.

This rearrangement joins TRBV5-1 to TRBJ1-5; 7 bases are a match to TRBD1. J gave up 1 base and V 4 bases, and 5 bases lay outside the gene matches. CDR3 size: 15 residues. The V gene's germline CDR1 is SGHRS and CDR2 YFSETQ. CDR3 loop: CASSERQGSNQPQHF. In DNA, the CDR3 is TGCGCCAGCAGCGAGAGACAGGGAAGCAATCAGCCCCAGCATTTT.

The chain recombines TRBV6-5 with TRBJ1-4, with TRBD1 matching 9 bases. The CDR3 sequence is 13 residues long. V lost 8 bases to trimming and J lost 12 bases; unmatched junction nucleotides: 10. Germline V CDR1 and CDR2: MNHEY, SVGAGI. The DNA for the CDR3 is TGTGCCAGCGGGAGGACAGGGGCTCTAGAACTGTTTTTT. Translation gives CASGRTGALELFF.

This clone was detected a few times. This chain links TRBV7-2 with TRBJ1-1; D is ambiguous. Germline CDR1 is SGHTA and CDR2 is FQGNSA. The CDR3 is 13 amino acids. The V gene lost 0 bases and the J gene lost 11 bases, with 13 bases spanning the gap. The CDR3 DNA follows: TGTGCCAGCAGCTTAGCGAGGAGGGTGGTGGCTTTCTTT. Protein: CASSLARRVVAFF.

This chain links TRBV27 with TRBJ2-5; 8 bases are a match to TRBD1. The CDR3 length is 19 residues. CDR1 and CDR2 from the germline V gene are MNHEY and SMNVEV (reference sequence). V lost 0 bases and J lost 0; bases outside the gene matches: 12. Here the CDR3 reads CASSLSFGPGTGHQETQYF. Written as DNA, the CDR3 is TGTGCCAGCAGTTTATCGTTTGGCCCCGGGACAGGCCACCAAGAGACCCAGTACTTC.